This T cell receptor beta chain was profiled in a study of shared clonotypes between healthy human individuals. CD8 cells classed as naive were CD45RO-negative and positively selected for CCR7, excluding terminally differentiated effector memory CD45RA+ cells. The length of the CDR3 is 13 residues. V lost 2 bases and J lost 9, with 13 bases in between. The germline V gene encodes CDR1 MNHEY and CDR2 SVGAGI. The protocol was immunoSEQ multiplex PCR, while the TCRdb copy is restricted to in-frame clones and leaves out a portion. The sample comprises some 2 million clones, about 95% of which are singletons, and 1.2% rests with the top ten.

V gene TRBV6-5 combines with J gene TRBJ1-1; D is possibly TRBD1 (6 bases). Sequencing used naive CD8+ T cells sorted from blood. This TCR was sampled from a man aged 18 to 29 in good health. The CDR3 DNA follows: TGTGCCAGCAGTTACGGTCAGGGGACCAAAGCTTTCTTT. Residues: CASSYGQGTKAFF.